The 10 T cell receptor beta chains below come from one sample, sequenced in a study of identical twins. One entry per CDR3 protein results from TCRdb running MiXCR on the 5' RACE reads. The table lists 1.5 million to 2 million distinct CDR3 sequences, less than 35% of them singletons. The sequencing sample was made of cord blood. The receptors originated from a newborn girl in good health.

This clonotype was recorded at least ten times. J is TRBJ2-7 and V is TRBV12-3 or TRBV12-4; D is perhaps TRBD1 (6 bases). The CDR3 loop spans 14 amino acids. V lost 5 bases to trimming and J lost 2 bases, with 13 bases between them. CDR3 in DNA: TGTGCCAGCAGTCCCGAGACAGGACCCTACGAGCAGTACTTC. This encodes CASSPETGPYEQYF.

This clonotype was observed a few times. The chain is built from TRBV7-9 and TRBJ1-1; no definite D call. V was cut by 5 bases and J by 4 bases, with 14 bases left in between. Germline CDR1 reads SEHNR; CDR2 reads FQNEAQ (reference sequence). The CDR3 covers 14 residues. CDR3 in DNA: TGTGCCAGCAGCCGACCCTGGGAAGCCACTGAAGCTTTCTTT. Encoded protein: CASSRPWEATEAFF.

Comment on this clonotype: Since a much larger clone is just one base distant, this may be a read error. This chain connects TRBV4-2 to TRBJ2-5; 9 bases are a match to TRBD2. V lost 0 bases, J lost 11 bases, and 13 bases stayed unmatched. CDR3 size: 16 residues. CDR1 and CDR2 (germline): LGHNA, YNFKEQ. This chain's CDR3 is CASSQDGGLASNEQYF. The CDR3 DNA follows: TGTGCCAGCAGCCAAGATGGAGGACTAGCGTCCAATGAGCAGTACTTC.

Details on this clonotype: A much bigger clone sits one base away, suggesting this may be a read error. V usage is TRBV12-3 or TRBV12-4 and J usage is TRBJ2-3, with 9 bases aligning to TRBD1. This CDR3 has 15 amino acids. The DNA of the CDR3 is TGTGTCAGCAGCCGGACAGGGGCCTTCACAGATACGCAGTATTTT. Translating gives CVSSRTGAFTDTQYF.

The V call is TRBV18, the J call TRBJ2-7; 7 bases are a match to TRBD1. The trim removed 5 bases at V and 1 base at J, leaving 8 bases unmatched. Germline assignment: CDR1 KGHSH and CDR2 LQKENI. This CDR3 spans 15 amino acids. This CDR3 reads CASSTGQTLSYEQYF. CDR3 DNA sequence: TGTGCCAGCTCAACGGGACAGACACTTTCCTACGAGCAGTACTTC.

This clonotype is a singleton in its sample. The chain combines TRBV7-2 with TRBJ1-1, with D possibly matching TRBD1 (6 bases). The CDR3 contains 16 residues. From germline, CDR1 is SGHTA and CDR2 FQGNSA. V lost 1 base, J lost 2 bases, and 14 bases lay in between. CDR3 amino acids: CASSLGRTVPNTEAFF. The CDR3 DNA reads TGTGCCAGCAGCTTAGGTCGGACAGTTCCAAACACTGAAGCTTTCTTT. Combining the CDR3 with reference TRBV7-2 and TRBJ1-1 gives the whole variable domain GAGVSQSPSNKVTEKGKDVELRCDPISGHTALYWYRQSLGQGLEFLIYFQGNSAPDKSGLPSDRFSAERTGGSVSTLTIQRTQQEDSAVYLCASSLGRTVPNTEAFFGQGTRLTVV.

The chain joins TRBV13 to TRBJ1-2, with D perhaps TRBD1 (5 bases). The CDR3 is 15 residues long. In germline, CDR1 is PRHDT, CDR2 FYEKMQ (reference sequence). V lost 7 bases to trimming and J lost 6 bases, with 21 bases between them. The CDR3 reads CASTQWGGERDGYTF. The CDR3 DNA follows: TGTGCCAGCACCCAATGGGGGGGGGAACGGGATGGCTACACCTTC.

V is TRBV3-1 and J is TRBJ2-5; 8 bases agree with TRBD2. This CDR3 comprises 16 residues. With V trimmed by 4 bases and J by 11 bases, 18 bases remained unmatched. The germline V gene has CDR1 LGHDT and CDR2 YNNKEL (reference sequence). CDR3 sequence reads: CASSRLRLATNNEQYF. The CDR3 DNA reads TGTGCCAGCAGCCGGCTAAGACTAGCGACGAACAATGAGCAGTACTTC.

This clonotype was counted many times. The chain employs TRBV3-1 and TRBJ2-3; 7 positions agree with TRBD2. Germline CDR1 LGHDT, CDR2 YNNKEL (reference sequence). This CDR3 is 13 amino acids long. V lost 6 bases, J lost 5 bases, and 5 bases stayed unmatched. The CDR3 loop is CASSLSGGDTQYF. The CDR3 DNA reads TGTGCCAGCAGTTTATCGGGGGGAGATACGCAGTATTTT.

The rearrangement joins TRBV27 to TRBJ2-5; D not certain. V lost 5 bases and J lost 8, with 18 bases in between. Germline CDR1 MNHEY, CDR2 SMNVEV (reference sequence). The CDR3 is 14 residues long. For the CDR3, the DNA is TGTGCCAGCAGTCTCCGGGCCGCCCCTCTAACCCAGTACTTC. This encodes CASSLRAAPLTQYF.